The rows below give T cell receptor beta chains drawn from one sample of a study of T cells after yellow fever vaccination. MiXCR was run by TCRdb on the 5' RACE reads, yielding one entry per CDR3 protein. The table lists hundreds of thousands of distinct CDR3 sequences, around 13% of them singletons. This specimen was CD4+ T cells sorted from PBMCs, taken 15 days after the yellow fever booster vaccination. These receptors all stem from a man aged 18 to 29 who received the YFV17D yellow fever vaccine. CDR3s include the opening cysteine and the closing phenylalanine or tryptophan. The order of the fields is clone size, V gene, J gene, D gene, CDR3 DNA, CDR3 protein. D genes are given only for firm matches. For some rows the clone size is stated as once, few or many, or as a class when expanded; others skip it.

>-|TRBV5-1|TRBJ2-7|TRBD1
TGCGCCAGCAGCTTGGCCCCCGGACAGGGCTCCTACGAGCAGTACTTC
CASSLAPGQGSYEQYF
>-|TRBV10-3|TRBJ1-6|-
TGTGCCATCAGTGAGGGGCAGGGCCATTCACCCCTCCACTTT
CAISEGQGHSPLHF
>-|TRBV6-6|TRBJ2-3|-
TGTGCCAGCGCCTCTGGGGGGGCCGGCACAGATACGCAGTATTTT
CASASGGAGTDTQYF
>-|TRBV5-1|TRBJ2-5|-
TGCGCCAGCAGCTTGGAAGTGGGGACAGAGACCCAGTACTTC
CASSLEVGTETQYF
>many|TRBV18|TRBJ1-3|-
TGTGCCAGCTCTAGGGGGTCAGCGATCCTCTCTGGAAACACCATATATTTT
CASSRGSAILSGNTIYF
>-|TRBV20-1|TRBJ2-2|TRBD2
TGCAGTGCTAGAGTAGCGGGGGTCGGGACCGGGGAGCTGTTTTTT
CSARVAGVGTGELFF
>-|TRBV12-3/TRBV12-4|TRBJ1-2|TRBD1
TGTGCCAGCAGTTTTGGGGACAGGGACTATGGCTACACCTTC
CASSFGDRDYGYTF
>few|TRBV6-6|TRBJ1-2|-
TGTGCCAGCACCTCCGGACAGAGCTATGGCTACACCTTC
CASTSGQSYGYTF
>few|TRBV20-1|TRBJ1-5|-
TGCAGTGCTAGTGCCACCCCTAATCAGCCCCAGCATTTT
CSASATPNQPQHF
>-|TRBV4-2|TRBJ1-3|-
TGTGCCAGCAGCCAAGAGGGACACGGAAACACCATATATTTT
CASSQEGHGNTIYF
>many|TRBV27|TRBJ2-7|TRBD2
TGTGCCAGCAGTTTAAGGACTAGCGGAAACTACGAGCAGTACTTC
CASSLRTSGNYEQYF
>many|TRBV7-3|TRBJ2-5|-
TGTGCCAGCAGCTCCGACCGGGGGCAGACCCAGTACTTC
CASSSDRGQTQYF